These 25 T cell receptor beta chains were all obtained from the same sample, sequenced in a study of shared clonotypes between healthy human individuals. Using immunoSEQ multiplex PCR, the repertoire was profiled, and TCRdb retains in-frame clones only, with some absent. There are roughly 1 million clones in the sample; about 74% occur only once, and roughly 1.5% lies in the top ten. Sequences were obtained from memory CD4+ T cells sorted from blood. Documented subset: CD45RA-negative fraction. The receptors were sampled from a man younger than 35 in good health.

The J gene is TRBJ1-3, the V gene TRBV11-2; 8 bases match TRBD1. CDR3 size: 14 residues. After removal of 4 bases from V and 5 bases from J, the junction contained 4 bases not matched to a gene. Germline lookup yields CDR1 SGHAT and CDR2 FQNNGV. As DNA, the CDR3 is TGTGCCAGCAGCTCCGACAGGGGAAGAAACACCATATATTTT. This codes for CASSSDRGRNTIYF.

The rearrangement joins TRBV6-4 to TRBJ1-2; D is possibly TRBD1 (5 bases). The CDR3 contains 14 residues. In germline, CDR1 is MRHNA, CDR2 SNTAGT. Trimming removed 3 bases from V and 4 bases from J, with 12 bases in between. CDR3 sequence: CASSENLGGYGYTF. The CDR3 DNA sequence: TGTGCCAGCAGTGAAAATCTTGGGGGCTATGGCTACACCTTC.

The chain couples TRBV19 to TRBJ2-7; D unclear. CDR1 is LNHDA and CDR2 is SQIVND in the germline V gene (reference sequence). Between the trimmed V and J ends, which lost 4 bases and 3 bases, there was a span of 10 bases. The CDR3 is made up of 13 amino acids. The CDR3 here is CASSKSQDYEQYF. CDR3 nucleotide sequence: TGTGCCAGTAGTAAAAGTCAAGACTACGAGCAGTACTTC.

V gene TRBV7-6 combines with J gene TRBJ2-5; D gene ambiguous. Trimming stripped 6 bases from V and 1 base from J, with 9 bases between. The CDR3 runs to 13 residues. CDR1 and CDR2 from the germline V gene are SGHVS and FNYEAQ. The CDR3, as DNA: TGTGCCAGCAGTAGTATGAGCCAAGAGACCCAGTACTTC. It yields the protein CASSSMSQETQYF.

V is TRBV5-1 and J is TRBJ2-2; the D gene is possibly TRBD2 (6 bases). Trimming removed 2 bases from V and 1 base from J, with 15 bases in between. The CDR3 totals 17 residues. Germline CDR1 reads SGHRS; CDR2 reads YFSETQ. The DNA of the CDR3 is TGCGCCAGCAGCTTCCAGCGTTCTAGCGAGAACACCGGGGAGCTGTTTTTT. It is translated as CASSFQRSSENTGELFF.

This chain uses TRBV13 with TRBJ2-3; D assignment may be TRBD1 or TRBD2 (6 bases each). V lost 1 base and J lost 4, with 12 bases in between. From germline, CDR1 is PRHDT and CDR2 FYEKMQ (reference sequence). The CDR3 runs 15 residues. The CDR3 DNA sequence: TGTGCCAGCAGCTTAGACGGGGGCCGTGCAGATACGCAGTATTTT. Translating it yields CASSLDGGRADTQYF.

CDR3 residues: CASSIIQVNEKLFF. The CDR3 nucleotides read TGTGCCAGTAGTATAATACAGGTTAATGAAAAACTGTTTTTT. The rearrangement links TRBV19 to TRBJ1-4, with D perhaps matching TRBD1 (5 bases). Germline V gene lookup returns CDR1 LNHDA and CDR2 SQIVND (reference sequence). The CDR3 loop spans 14 amino acids. V lost 2 bases to trimming and J lost 4 bases, with 8 bases between them.

The chain links TRBV6-5 to TRBJ1-1, with D unclear. The CDR3 loop spans 16 amino acids. V gave up 2 bases and J gave up 6 bases, with 19 bases separating them. Per the germline V gene, CDR1 is MNHEY and CDR2 is SVGAGI. The CDR3 sequence: CASSYLSYGGIAEAFF. The CDR3 DNA is TGTGCCAGCAGTTACCTATCGTACGGAGGGATAGCTGAAGCTTTCTTT.

This clone was seen only once. The rearrangement links TRBV5-1 to TRBJ1-5, with D tentatively TRBD1 (5 bases). V shed 0 bases and J shed 1 base, with 14 bases lying between them. The CDR3 has 17 residues. The germline CDR1 and CDR2 sequences are SGHRS and YFSETQ. This chain's CDR3 is CASSLEGLGGSNQPQHF. CDR3 nucleotides: TGCGCCAGCAGCTTGGAGGGGTTGGGCGGGAGCAATCAGCCCCAGCATTTT. Full variable domain (rest looked up from reference TRBV5-1 and TRBJ1-5): KAGVTQTPRYLIKTRGQQVTLSCSPISGHRSVSWYQQTPGQGLQFLFEYFSETQRNKGNFPGRFSGRQFSNSRSEMNVSTLELGDSALYLCASSLEGLGGSNQPQHFGDGTRLSIL.

The V call is TRBV6-5, the J call TRBJ1-3; 7 bases line up with TRBD1. Germline V gene data show CDR1 as MNHEY and CDR2 as SVGAGI. The V and J ends lost 6 bases and 4 bases, in that order; junction bases with no gene match: 9. This CDR3 region has 15 residues. In DNA, the CDR3 is TGTGCCAGCAGCCGCAAGACAGGGTCCGGAAACACCATATATTTT. Its translation: CASSRKTGSGNTIYF.

The J gene is TRBJ2-7, the V gene TRBV5-1; D is undetermined. V was cut by 0 bases and J by 6 bases, with 10 bases left in between. Per germline, CDR1 SGHRS and CDR2 YFSETQ. The CDR3 is 13 residues long. CDR3 sequence: CASSLGVNPEQYF. The CDR3 DNA is TGCGCCAGCAGCTTGGGTGTCAATCCCGAGCAGTACTTC.

DNA for the CDR3: TGTGCCAGCAGCTCCCAGGGGCGCGAGTCATACGAGCAGTACTTC. This codes for CASSSQGRESYEQYF. The V and J genes are TRBV5-4 and TRBJ2-7, with D perhaps TRBD1 (6 bases). Trimming removed 3 bases from V and 4 bases from J, with 17 bases in between. Germline CDR1 and CDR2: SGHNT and YYREEE (reference sequence). The CDR3 is made up of 15 amino acids.

This clone appeared a few times. This rearrangement joins TRBV7-9 to TRBJ1-3, with a possible D match to TRBD1 (5 bases). Germline CDR1 SEHNR, CDR2 FQNEAQ (reference sequence). With 5 bases removed from V and 2 bases from J, the gap between germline ends came to 16 bases. This CDR3 comprises 16 residues. The CDR3 protein is CASSPTIGRAGNTIYF. The CDR3 DNA reads as TGTGCCAGCAGCCCGACCATTGGCAGGGCTGGAAACACCATATATTTT.

This clone was observed at least ten times. V is TRBV6-7 and J is TRBJ1-1, with D possibly TRBD1 on 6 matching bases. TRBV6-7 is labeled an ORF, and its function is uncertain. Trimming removed 7 bases from V and 1 base from J, with 16 bases in between. CDR3 length equals 15 residues. The CDR3 DNA follows: TGTGCCAGCATTCTACATTGGACAGCGAACACTGAAGCTTTCTTT. It codes for CASILHWTANTEAFF.

The J gene is TRBJ2-7, the V gene TRBV4-1; D possibly corresponds to TRBD1 (6 bases). Between the trimmed V and J ends, which lost 0 bases and 2 bases, there was a span of 14 bases. The CDR3 is made up of 16 amino acids. Germline V lookup: CDR1 MGHRA, CDR2 YSYEKL. The CDR3 DNA reads TGCGCCAGCAGCCAAGATTCGGACAGCACCACCTACGAGCAGTACTTC. Translation: CASSQDSDSTTYEQYF.

This clone was seen more than once but under ten times. CDR3 DNA sequence: TGTGCCAGCAGCACAGATGTGGGGGCTGGCTACACCTTC. Residues: CASSTDVGAGYTF. The chain is built from TRBV7-9 and TRBJ1-2; weak D call: TRBD1 (6 bases). V lost 5 bases and J 7 bases, leaving 14 bases between the germline ends. The CDR3 is 13 residues long. Germline V gene lookup returns CDR1 SEHNR and CDR2 FQNEAQ (reference sequence). The full variable domain, completed using reference TRBV7-9 and TRBJ1-2, is DTGVSQNPRHKITKRGQNVTFRCDPISEHNRLYWYRQTLGQGPEFLTYFQNEAQLEKSRLLSDRFSAERPKGSFSTLEIQRTEQGDSAMYLCASSTDVGAGYTFGSGTRLTVV.

V is TRBV6-5 and J is TRBJ1-1, with a weak D call TRBD1 (6 bases). CDR3 length equals 14 residues. Germline V gives CDR1 MNHEY, CDR2 SVGAGI. The V end lost 6 bases, the J end lost 1 base, and 12 bases lay between the germline ends. The CDR3 spells CASSRGTPNTEAFF. DNA of the CDR3: TGTGCCAGCAGCCGCGGGACACCGAACACTGAAGCTTTCTTT.

This clone came up a few times. The chain combines TRBV7-6 with TRBJ1-5; TRBD1 agrees at 8 bases. CDR1 and CDR2 (germline): SGHVS, FNYEAQ. Trimming took 5 bases from V and 6 from J; bases not matched to a gene: 9. The CDR3 sequence is 15 residues long. The CDR3 DNA reads as TGTGCCAGCAGCCCCGCCGCAGGGGGCGGTCAGCCCCAGCATTTT. Protein sequence: CASSPAAGGGQPQHF.

This clone was observed a handful of times. Other DNA sequences in the sample encode the same CDR3. This chain links TRBV10-2 with TRBJ1-1; D not resolved. V gave up 8 bases and J gave up 1 base, with 5 bases separating them. The CDR3 runs 11 residues. The germline V gene encodes CDR1 WSHSY and CDR2 SAAADI. CDR3 sequence: CASGGNTEAFF. The CDR3, as DNA: TGCGCCAGCGGAGGGAACACTGAAGCTTTCTTT.

The CDR3 here is CASSQIDRGREETQYF. Here the CDR3 DNA reads TGTGCCAGCAGCCAAATCGACAGGGGGCGTGAGGAGACCCAGTACTTC. V and J are TRBV4-2 and TRBJ2-5; 10 bases fit TRBD1. The CDR3 runs to 16 residues. Per germline, CDR1 LGHNA and CDR2 YNFKEQ. With V trimmed by 2 bases and J by 5 bases, 8 bases remained unmatched.

The chain recombines TRBV2 with TRBJ2-7; D is uncertain. With 6 bases removed from V and 2 bases from J, the gap between germline ends came to 14 bases. Germline lookup yields CDR1 SNHLY and CDR2 FYNNEI. The CDR3 sequence is 14 residues long. As DNA, the CDR3 is TGTGCCAGCAGCCCCACACCTAAGACCTACGAGCAGTACTTC. Translated, it gives CASSPTPKTYEQYF.

V is TRBV30 and J is TRBJ2-7; 9 bases fit TRBD2. The V gene end was trimmed by 1 base and the J gene end by 6 bases; junction bases not matched to a gene: 4. The CDR3 covers 13 residues. CDR1 is GTSNPN and CDR2 is SVGIG in the germline V gene (reference sequence). This CDR3 is CAWSGLAGLEQYF. In DNA, the CDR3 is TGTGCCTGGAGTGGGCTAGCGGGGCTCGAGCAGTACTTC.

CDR3 amino acids: CASGGGTSGSYEQYF. CDR3 nucleotide sequence: TGTGCCAGCGGGGGGGGCACTAGCGGGAGCTACGAGCAGTACTTC. The genes are TRBV7-2 and TRBJ2-7, with 11 bases matching TRBD2. Germline loops: CDR1 SGHTA, CDR2 FQGNSA. With 8 bases clipped from V and 3 bases from J, the junction kept 9 bases outside the gene matches. The CDR3 loop spans 15 amino acids.

In its sample, this clone was seen many times. This sequence joins TRBV5-1 and TRBJ2-5; D is uncertain. Deletions cut 0 bases from V and 1 base from J, with 7 bases between. The V gene's germline CDR1 is SGHRS and CDR2 YFSETQ. The CDR3 extends over 14 amino acids. The CDR3 spells CASSLEWAQETQYF. The CDR3 DNA follows: TGCGCCAGCAGCTTGGAGTGGGCCCAAGAGACCCAGTACTTC.

This chain joins TRBV6-5 and TRBJ2-7; 7 bases are a match to TRBD2. The CDR3 is made up of 14 amino acids. V shed 0 bases and J 3 bases; nucleotides not matched to a gene: 2. Germline V gene lookup returns CDR1 MNHEY and CDR2 SVGAGI. Here the CDR3 reads CASSYSGLHYEQYF. The DNA for the CDR3 is TGTGCCAGCAGTTACTCGGGACTACACTACGAGCAGTACTTC.